Shown below are 10 T cell receptor beta chains from a single sample sequenced in a study of T cell clonality in common variable immunodeficiency. Study-level points and caveats: Fewer deletions and N-nucleotide insertions were reportedly seen in common variable immunodeficiency TCR beta sequences.

Their cognate antigens are unknown. Measured with immunoSEQ multiplex PCR; TCRdb has only the in-frame clones, and not every one. The data show about 20,000 clones, with none appearing a single time. Material: peripheral blood mononuclear cells. All receptors come from a human donor with common variable immunodeficiency.

This clone has only a few counts. The read finishes 3 residues shy of the CDR3 end, and the germline J gene is used to complete it. This rearrangement joins TRBV7-2 to TRBJ1-2; TRBD1 is a possible D gene (5 bases). This CDR3 spans 15 amino acids. Trimming stripped 3 bases from V and 4 bases from J, with 15 bases between. Germline lookup yields CDR1 SGHTA and CDR2 FQGNSA. The covered CDR3 bases are TGTGCCAGCAGCTTTTACCGACAGATCGCCTATGGC. Encoded protein: CASSFYRQIAYG. The full-length CDR3 reads as CASSFYRQIAYGYTF. Combining the CDR3 with reference TRBV7-2 and TRBJ1-2 gives the whole variable domain GAGVSQSPSNKVTEKGKDVELRCDPISGHTALYWYRQSLGQGLEFLIYFQGNSAPDKSGLPSDRFSAERTGGSVSTLTIQRTQQEDSAVYLCASSFYRQIAYGYTFGSGTRLTVV.

The covered CDR3 bases are TGTGCCAGTAGTATGGGGGGGAGCCAAGAGACC. The encoded protein is CASSMGGSQET. The CDR3, in full, reads CASSMGGSQETQYF. The rearrangement links TRBV19 to TRBJ2-5, with TRBD2 matching 7 bases. The sequence runs out 3 residues before the end of the CDR3; the remainder is reconstructed from the germline J gene. The CDR3 is 14 amino acids. V was pared by 3 bases and J by 1 base, with 2 bases of the junction left unmatched. Germline-derived CDR1 and CDR2 are LNHDA and SQIVND (reference sequence).

CDR3: CASSMTDGLSSYEQYF. The CDR3 DNA, read in part, is TGTGCCAGTAGTATGACGGACGGACTGAGCTCCTACGAG. The chain employs TRBV19 and TRBJ2-7; the D gene is possibly TRBD2 (5 bases). The DNA ends 3 residues before the CDR3 does, and the rest of the CDR3 is filled in from the germline J gene. CDR3 length: 16 amino acids. V dropped 3 bases and J dropped 0 bases, with 15 bases sitting between them. Germline CDR1 reads LNHDA; CDR2 reads SQIVND (reference sequence).

In its sample, this clone was seen a few times. The DNA ends 3 residues before the CDR3 does, and the rest of the CDR3 is filled in from the germline J gene. Other DNA sequences in the same sample also yield this CDR3. This chain connects TRBV7-2 to TRBJ2-5, with 7 bases fitting TRBD2. CDR1 and CDR2 from the germline V gene are SGHTA and FQGNSA. This CDR3 is built from 13 residues. The trim removed 1 base at V and 4 bases at J, leaving 0 bases unmatched. The DNA read from the CDR3 is TGTGCCAGCAGCTTAGAGCGGGGAGAGACC. It specifies CASSLERGET. Given in full, the CDR3 is CASSLERGETQYF.

This clone occurred many times. The read finishes 3 residues shy of the CDR3 end, and the germline J gene is used to complete it. The V gene is TRBV29-1, the J gene TRBJ2-1; 8 bases are shared with TRBD1. The junction had 2 bases not matched to a gene; V was cut back by 7 bases and J by 0 bases. The CDR3 spans 13 residues. Germline V gives CDR1 SQVTM, CDR2 ANQGSEA. CDR3 DNA (partial): TGCAGCGCCACAGGGGGCTCCTACAATGAG. This sequence encodes CSATGGSYNE. The entire CDR3 protein is CSATGGSYNEQFF.

This clone was seen more than once but under ten times. The read ends 3 residues shy of where the CDR3 ends; the end is completed using the germline J gene. The chain joins TRBV7-6 to TRBJ2-3, with D perhaps TRBD1 (6 bases). This CDR3 has 16 residues. CDR1 is SGHVS and CDR2 is FNYEAQ in the germline V gene. V lost 5 bases and J 3 bases, leaving 18 bases between the germline ends. The covered CDR3 bases are TGTGCCAGCAGCCCCCGCCCCAAGGGGGTGACAGATACG. Translating it yields CASSPRPKGVTDT. The whole CDR3 protein is CASSPRPKGVTDTQYF.

The CDR3 protein is CASSIQPGRSTGELFF. The sequenced CDR3 bases are TGTGCCAGTAGTATACAACCAGGGCGCTCGACCGGGGAG. The V and J genes are TRBV19 and TRBJ2-2, with D possibly matching TRBD1 (5 bases). The read falls 3 residues short of the CDR3 end, and the missing part is taken from the germline J gene. CDR3 length: 16 amino acids. V was pared by 2 bases and J by 5 bases, with 15 bases between. The germline gives CDR1 LNHDA, CDR2 SQIVND (reference sequence).

This clone has just a few counts. The read gets to within 3 residues of the CDR3 end, and the germline J gene fills in the rest. The chain carries TRBV7-2 and TRBJ2-3; 8 bases agree with TRBD2. V trimming: 8 bases; J trimming: 4 bases; junction bases outside the gene matches: 2. This CDR3 has 12 amino acids. Germline V CDR1 and CDR2: SGHTA, FQGNSA. Incomplete CDR3 DNA: TGTGCCAGCGCGCGGGGGGCAGATACG. Translated: CASARGADT. In full, the CDR3 is CASARGADTQYF. Full variable domain (rest looked up from reference TRBV7-2 and TRBJ2-3): GAGVSQSPSNKVTEKGKDVELRCDPISGHTALYWYRQSLGQGLEFLIYFQGNSAPDKSGLPSDRFSAERTGGSVSTLTIQRTQQEDSAVYLCASARGADTQYFGPGTRLTVL.

There are a few counts of this clone. The DNA read from the CDR3 is TGTGCCAGTAGTGGGCCGGTATTCCCTAGCAATCAGCCC. Its translation: CASSGPVFPSNQP. The whole CDR3 sequence is CASSGPVFPSNQPQHF. The chain recombines TRBV19 with TRBJ1-5; D not resolved. The read finishes 3 residues shy of the CDR3 end, and the germline J gene is used to complete it. The ends were cut back, 5 bases at V and 0 bases at J, with 14 bases in the middle. CDR3 length: 16 amino acids. CDR1 is LNHDA and CDR2 is SQIVND in the germline V gene (reference sequence).

This clone has a handful of counts. The read finishes 3 residues shy of the CDR3 end, and the germline J gene is used to complete it. The chain links TRBV30 to TRBJ2-7, with TRBD1 identical over 7 bases. The CDR3 length is 14 residues. The V gene end was trimmed by 1 base and the J gene end by 3 bases; junction bases not matched to a gene: 6. Germline loops: CDR1 GTSNPN, CDR2 SVGIG (reference sequence). CDR3 loop: CAWSGRGQLYEQYF. The CDR3 bases that were read are TGTGCCTGGAGTGGAAGGGGACAGCTCTACGAG.